Detailed here is one T cell receptor (beta chain). Its matching antigen is unknown. The entry originates in a study of response to subunit inactivated influenza vaccine. Findings and limits, study-wide: Researchers suggested that each seasonal influenza vaccination recruits few new T cells.

CDR3 length equals 17 residues. Germline trimming cut 0 bases from V and 8 bases from J; bases unmatched to any gene: 6. Germline CDR1 reads LGHNT; CDR2 reads FRNRAP. TCRdb independently ran MiXCR on the RT-PCR reads; one entry per CDR3 protein. In the table there are a few hundred thousand distinct CDR3 sequences, 13% to 15% of which are singletons. The input for sequencing was PBMCs from blood, taken about 12 days after vaccination. This chain joins TRBV12-5 and TRBJ2-1; TRBD2 matches at 14 bases. The TCR was taken from a man aged 50 to 59 who received an inactivated influenza vaccine. The DNA for the CDR3 is TGTGCTAGTGGTTTGGTACCCGGGACTAGCGGGGGCTATGAGCAGTTCTTC. Translated, it gives CASGLVPGTSGGYEQFF.